Listed below are T cell receptor beta chains from one sample, sequenced in a study of technical replicates of blood from a few donors. TCRdb's table, derived via immunoSEQ multiplex PCR, lists solely in-frame clones and lacks some. This table holds 40,000 to 65,000 clones, roughly 86% found once. The sequencing sample was made of PBMCs. The receptors originated from a human donor in good health. Some clones in this sample may be carry-over from other donors' samples. Both conserved end residues are part of each CDR3. Clone size, where shown, is once, few, many, or a class for clones that have expanded.

v_call	clone_size	cdr3_aa
TRBV19	once	CASSQRLAGVSMYEQYF
TRBV7-2	few	CASNRSPGNYGYTF
TRBV5-4	.	CASSPLAGGQTQYF
TRBV6-6	once	CASSYGAGYEQYF
TRBV11-1	.	CASSLGRAGRDMYF
TRBV6-5	.	CASNNGQRNYGYTF
TRBV7-9	.	CASSPETGGYTF
TRBV7-2	.	CASSLASYLPGVADTQYF
TRBV5-1	.	CASSWPLGQSVETQYF
TRBV29-1	.	CSVVSGQGDYGYTF
TRBV7-9	.	CASSPTGLSYEQYF
TRBV10-3	.	CAISESTSEAFF
TRBV6-5	.	CASSFRLGPYEQYF
TRBV6-5	.	CASSVGLAGVGELFF
TRBV7-9	.	CASSLYRSVVGANVLTF
TRBV30	.	CAWSAGGAGNTIYF
TRBV19	.	CASSAEGPQHF
TRBV5-4	.	CASSPLAGPNEQYF
TRBV6-5	.	CASSYSSIGGYEQYF
TRBV5-1	.	CASSASGGAREQFF
TRBV9	.	CASSGHNEQFF
TRBV7-8	.	CASSPINQPQHF
TRBV5-1	.	CASSPGRDNEQFF
TRBV4-3	.	CASSQEIRSSYNEQFF
TRBV12-5	once	CASGLIAGPMNTQYF
TRBV4-3	.	CASSPGTGGDNGYTF
TRBV19	.	CASRGAYFEQYF
TRBV7-9	.	CASSLDETSGYTF
TRBV4-1	few	CASSQDERQINTEAFF
TRBV11-2	.	CASSDKQGANEQYF
TRBV9	.	CASSYSGTGVDEQYF
TRBV12-5	.	CASGLGEGQRYQPQHF
TRBV10-3	once	CAISVTQRGGVDTQYF
TRBV6-5	.	CASNLNRGGTGELFF
TRBV6-5	.	CASHLGGGTEAFF
TRBV7-9	.	CASSSMTSGGALETQYF
TRBV4-2	.	CASSQEAGTGANVLTF
TRBV6-4	.	CASSEGSYNSPLHF
TRBV30	.	CAWQTVQFYNEQFF
TRBV5-1	.	CASSWTGGQPQHF
TRBV5-6	.	CASSFGGVDEQYF
TRBV13	once	CASSSFGQTGMGTGELFF
TRBV19	few	CASRAGTGNAELQHF
TRBV5-6	.	CASSTRQGAPGANVLTF
TRBV13	.	CASSPPRTRTNEQFF
TRBV2	.	CASGTEDEKLFF
TRBV4-2	.	CASSQDSGVSETQYF
TRBV5-1	.	CASKLAPYEQYF
TRBV9	.	CASNPGGTGNTIYF
TRBV30	.	CAWSGGGRAADTQYF
TRBV10-3	.	CAISGLAQGASGNTIYF
TRBV7-3	.	CASSRGDSSTEAFF
TRBV4-2	.	CASSPSGVRAGELFF
TRBV2	.	CASNRDRVEKLFF
TRBV5-6	.	CASSVGTAGEQYF
TRBV10-3	once	CAISESERGDSYNEQFF
TRBV2	few	CASSAGSPLHF
TRBV7-9	.	CASMQKGGGTEAFF
TRBV7-9	.	CASIRGGAETQYF